A single sample gave rise to the 2 T cell receptor beta chains below, sequenced in a study of blood T cell repertoires in COVID-19. TCRdb's table, derived via immunoSEQ multiplex PCR, lists solely in-frame clones and lacks some. This table holds about 270,000 clones, 80% to 90% found once. Sequencing was performed on peripheral blood. The receptors derive from a woman aged 50 to 60 with acute or convalescent COVID-19.

This sequence joins TRBV18 and TRBJ1-2; D uncertain. Trimming left V 1 base short and J 4 bases short, with 10 bases between. The CDR3 is 14 residues long. Per the germline V gene, CDR1 is KGHSH and CDR2 is LQKENI. The DNA of the CDR3 is TGTGCCAGCTCACCACAGGGCCGGGGCTATGGCTACACCTTC. Translated: CASSPQGRGYGYTF.

The chain carries TRBV4-2 and TRBJ2-3; 12 nucleotides line up with TRBD2. CDR1 and CDR2 (germline): LGHNA, YNFKEQ. The CDR3 consists of 17 residues. Trimming took 4 bases from V and 6 from J; bases not matched to a gene: 11. The CDR3 protein is CASSRGGLAGMYDTQYF. The CDR3 DNA follows: TGTGCCAGCAGCCGAGGGGGACTAGCGGGTATGTACGATACGCAGTATTTT.